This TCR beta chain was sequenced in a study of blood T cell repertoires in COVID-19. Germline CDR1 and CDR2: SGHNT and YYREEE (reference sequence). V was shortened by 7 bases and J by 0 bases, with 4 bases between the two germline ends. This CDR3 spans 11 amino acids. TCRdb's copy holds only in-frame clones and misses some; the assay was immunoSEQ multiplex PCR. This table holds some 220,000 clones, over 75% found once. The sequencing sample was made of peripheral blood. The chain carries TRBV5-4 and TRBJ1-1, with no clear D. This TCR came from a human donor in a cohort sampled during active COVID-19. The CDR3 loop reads CASSMNTEAFF. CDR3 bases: TGTGCCAGCTCAATGAACACTGAAGCTTTCTTT.